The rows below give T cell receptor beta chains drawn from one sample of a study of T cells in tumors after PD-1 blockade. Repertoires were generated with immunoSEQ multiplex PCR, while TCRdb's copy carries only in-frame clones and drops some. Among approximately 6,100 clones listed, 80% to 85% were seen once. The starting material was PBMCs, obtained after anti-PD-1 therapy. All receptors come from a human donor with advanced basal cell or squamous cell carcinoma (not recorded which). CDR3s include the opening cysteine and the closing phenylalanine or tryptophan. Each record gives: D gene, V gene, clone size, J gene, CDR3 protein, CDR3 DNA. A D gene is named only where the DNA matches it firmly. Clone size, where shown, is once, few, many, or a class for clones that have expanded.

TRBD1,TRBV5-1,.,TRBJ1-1,CASSSGQGNTEAFF,TGCGCCAGCAGCTCGGGACAGGGAAACACTGAAGCTTTCTTT
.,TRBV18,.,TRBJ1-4,CASSPVQRGATNEKLFF,TGTGCCAGCTCACCAGTTCAGCGTGGAGCAACTAATGAAAAACTGTTTTTT
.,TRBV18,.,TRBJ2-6,CASSPELPTGANVLTF,TGTGCCAGCTCACCGGAACTCCCGACTGGGGCCAACGTCCTGACTTTC
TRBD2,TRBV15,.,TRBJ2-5,CATSRASRASGGQETQYF,TGTGCCACCAGCAGAGCGTCCCGGGCTAGCGGGGGACAAGAGACCCAGTACTTC
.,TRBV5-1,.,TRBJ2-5,CASSLEETQYF,TGCGCCAGCAGCTTGGAAGAGACCCAGTACTTC
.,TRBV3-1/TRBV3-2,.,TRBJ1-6,CASSQVSSGISPLHF,TGTGCCAGCAGCCAAGTTAGTAGCGGTATCTCACCCCTCCACTTT
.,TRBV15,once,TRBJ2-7,CATSRDDLGYEQYF,TGTGCCACCAGCAGAGATGACCTGGGCTACGAGCAGTACTTC
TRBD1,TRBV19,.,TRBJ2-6,CASSTHPSGTAYSGANVLTF,TGTGCCAGTAGTACGCACCCATCCGGGACAGCTTACTCTGGGGCCAACGTCCTGACTTTC
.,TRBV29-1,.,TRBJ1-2,CSVGGGQGRDGYTF,TGCAGCGTTGGAGGGGGGCAGGGCAGGGATGGCTACACCTTC
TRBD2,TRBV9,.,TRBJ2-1,CASSVRLAGGADNEQFF,TGTGCCAGCAGCGTAAGACTAGCGGGGGGGGCGGACAATGAGCAGTTCTTC
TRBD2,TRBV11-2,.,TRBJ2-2,CASSLYISGSSRTGELFF,TGTGCCAGCAGCTTATATATTAGCGGGTCCTCGAGGACCGGGGAGCTGTTTTTT
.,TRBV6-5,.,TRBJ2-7,CASSRRQAYEQYF,TGTGCCAGCAGTAGACGACAGGCCTACGAGCAGTACTTC
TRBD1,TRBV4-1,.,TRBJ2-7,CASSHVQGDEQYF,TGCGCCAGCAGCCATGTCCAGGGGGACGAGCAGTACTTC
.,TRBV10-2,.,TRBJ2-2,CASSERGGTNTGELFF,TGCGCCAGCAGTGAGAGGGGGGGGACGAACACCGGGGAGCTGTTTTTT
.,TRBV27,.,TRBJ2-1,CASSLLYGAYNEQFF,TGTGCCAGCAGTTTACTTTACGGGGCATACAATGAGCAGTTCTTC
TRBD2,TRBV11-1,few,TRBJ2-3,CASSLGISGDTDTQYF,TGTGCCAGCAGCTTAGGGATTAGCGGGGACACAGATACGCAGTATTTT
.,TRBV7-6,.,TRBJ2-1,CASSPQGSGSYNEQFF,TGTGCCAGCAGCCCCCAGGGGTCAGGCTCCTACAATGAGCAGTTCTTC
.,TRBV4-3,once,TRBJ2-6,CASSRRGANVLTF,TGCGCCAGCAGCAGGCGTGGGGCCAACGTCCTGACTTTC
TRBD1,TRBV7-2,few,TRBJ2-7,CASSLAGTGGYEQYF,TGTGCCAGCAGCTTAGCGGGGACAGGGGGCTACGAGCAGTACTTC
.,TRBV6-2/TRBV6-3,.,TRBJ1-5,CASSQGQLSPQHF,TGTGCCAGCAGCCAAGGACAGCTTTCCCCCCAGCATTTT
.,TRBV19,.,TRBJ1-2,CASSTTSGANYGYTF,TGTGCCAGTAGCACTACGTCAGGGGCCAACTATGGCTACACCTTC
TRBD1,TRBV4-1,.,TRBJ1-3,CASSLQEGQGAGNTIYF,TGCGCCAGCAGCCTCCAGGAGGGACAGGGGGCTGGAAACACCATATATTTT
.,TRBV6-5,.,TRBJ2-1,CASSYSDEQFF,TGTGCCAGCAGTTACTCGGATGAGCAGTTCTTC
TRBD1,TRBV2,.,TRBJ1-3,CASRQGQGYTIYF,TGTGCCAGCAGGCAGGGACAGGGTTACACCATATATTTT
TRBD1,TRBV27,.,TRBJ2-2,CASSIMTGVNTGELFF,TGTGCCAGCAGTATCATGACAGGGGTGAACACCGGGGAGCTGTTTTTT
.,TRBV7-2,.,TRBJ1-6,CASSPQGSGRGSPLHF,TGTGCCAGCAGCCCCCAGGGTTCAGGCCGCGGTTCACCCCTCCACTTT
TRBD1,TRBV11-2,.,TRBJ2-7,CASTRSPGQGTYEQYF,TGTGCCAGCACCCGGAGCCCGGGACAGGGAACCTACGAGCAGTACTTC
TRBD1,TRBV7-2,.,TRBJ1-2,CASSLAGVGGAFGYGYTF,TGTGCCAGCAGCTTAGCGGGGGTAGGGGGCGCTTTTGGCTATGGCTACACCTTC
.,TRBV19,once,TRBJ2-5,CASSIVRGETQYF,TGTGCCAGTAGTATAGTAAGGGGAGAGACCCAGTACTTC
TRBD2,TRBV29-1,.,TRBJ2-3,CSGGTSGGTDTQYF,TGCAGCGGAGGGACTAGCGGGGGGACAGATACGCAGTATTTT
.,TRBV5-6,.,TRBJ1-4,CASSSNFGTRTNEKLFF,TGTGCCAGCAGCTCGAATTTTGGGACCCGGACTAATGAAAAACTGTTTTTT
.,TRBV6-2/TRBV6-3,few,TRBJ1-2,CASSLWAGNYGYTF,TGTGCCAGCAGCCTATGGGCGGGGAACTATGGCTACACCTTC
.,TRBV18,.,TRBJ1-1,CASSPRQLEAEAFF,TGTGCCAGCTCACCAAGACAGTTAGAAGCTGAAGCTTTCTTT
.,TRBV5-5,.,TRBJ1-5,CASSLVGVNQPQHF,TGTGCCAGCAGCTTGGTAGGGGTGAATCAGCCCCAGCATTTT
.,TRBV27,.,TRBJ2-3,CASSWERSSTDTQYF,TGTGCCAGCAGTTGGGAGCGGAGTAGCACAGATACGCAGTATTTT
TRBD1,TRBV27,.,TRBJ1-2,CASSFGQGLLGYTF,TGTGCCAGCAGTTTCGGACAGGGGTTATTGGGCTACACCTTC
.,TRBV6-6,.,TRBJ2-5,CASRKPGKETQYF,TGTGCCAGCAGGAAACCAGGAAAAGAGACCCAGTACTTC
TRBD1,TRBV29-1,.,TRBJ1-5,CSVGTGRNQPQHF,TGCAGCGTGGGGACAGGGAGGAATCAGCCCCAGCATTTT
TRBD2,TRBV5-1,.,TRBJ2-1,CASSLAWGRGGNHNEQFF,TGCGCCAGCAGCTTGGCCTGGGGTCGCGGGGGGAATCACAATGAGCAGTTCTTC
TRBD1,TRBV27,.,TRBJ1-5,CASSSGQGLQPQHF,TGTGCCAGCAGTTCCGGACAGGGCCTTCAGCCCCAGCATTTT
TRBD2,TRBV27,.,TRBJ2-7,CASSFKRGGSYEQYF,TGTGCCAGCAGTTTCAAGCGGGGGGGAAGCTACGAGCAGTACTTC
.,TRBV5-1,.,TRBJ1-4,CASRSGGDEKLFF,TGCGCCAGCAGAAGCGGAGGCGATGAAAAACTGTTTTTT
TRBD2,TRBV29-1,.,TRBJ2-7,CSGMLLARQYF,TGCAGCGGCATGTTACTAGCGCGTCAGTACTTC
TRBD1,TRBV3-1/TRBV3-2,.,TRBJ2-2,CASSPGQGDTGELFF,TGTGCCAGCAGCCCCGGTCAGGGGGACACCGGGGAGCTGTTTTTT
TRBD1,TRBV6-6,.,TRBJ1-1,CASRAGGYTEAFF,TGTGCCAGCCGAGCAGGGGGCTACACTGAAGCTTTCTTT
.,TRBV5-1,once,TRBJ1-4,CASSLSGGNEKLFF,TGCGCCAGCAGCTTGTCCGGGGGGAATGAAAAACTGTTTTTT
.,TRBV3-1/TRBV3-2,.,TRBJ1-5,CASSQDLRNNQPQHF,TGTGCCAGCAGCCAAGATCTCCGGAACAATCAGCCCCAGCATTTT
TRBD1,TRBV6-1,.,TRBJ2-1,CASSRDSYNEQFF,TGTGCCAGCAGCAGGGACAGTTACAATGAGCAGTTCTTC
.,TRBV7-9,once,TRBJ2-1,CASSLDHYEQFF,TGTGCCAGCAGCTTAGATCACTATGAGCAGTTCTTC
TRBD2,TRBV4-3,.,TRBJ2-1,CASSARTSSSEQFF,TGCGCCAGCAGCGCCCGGACTAGCTCGTCTGAGCAGTTCTTC
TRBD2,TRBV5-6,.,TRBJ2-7,CASSRTAGAYEQYF,TGTGCCAGCAGCCGAACGGCGGGGGCCTACGAGCAGTACTTC
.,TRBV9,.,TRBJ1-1,CASSVGGRGRDTEAFF,TGTGCCAGCAGCGTAGGGGGTAGGGGTAGGGACACTGAAGCTTTCTTT
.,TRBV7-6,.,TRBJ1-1,CASSPGQDRRNRGTEAFF,TGTGCCAGCAGCCCAGGCCAGGACAGAAGAAACCGGGGCACTGAAGCTTTCTTT
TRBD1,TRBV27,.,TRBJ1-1,CASSPDRVYTEAFF,TGTGCCAGCAGCCCAGACAGGGTCTACACTGAAGCTTTCTTT
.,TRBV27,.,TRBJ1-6,CASSPGRVSPLHF,TGTGCCAGCAGCCCCGGGCGAGTTTCACCCCTCCACTTT